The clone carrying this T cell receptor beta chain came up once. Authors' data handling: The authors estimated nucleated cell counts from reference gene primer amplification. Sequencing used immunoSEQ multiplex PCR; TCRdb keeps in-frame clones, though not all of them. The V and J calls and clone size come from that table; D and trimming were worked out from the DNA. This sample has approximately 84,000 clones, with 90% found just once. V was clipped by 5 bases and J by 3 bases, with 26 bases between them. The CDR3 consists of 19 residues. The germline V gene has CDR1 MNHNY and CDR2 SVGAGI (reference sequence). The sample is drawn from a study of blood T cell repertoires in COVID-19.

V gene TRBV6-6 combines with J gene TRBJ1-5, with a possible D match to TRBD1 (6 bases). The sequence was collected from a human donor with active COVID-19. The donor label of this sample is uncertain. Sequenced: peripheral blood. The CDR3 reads CASSHPPEAGALDNQPQHF. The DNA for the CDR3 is TGTGCCAGCAGTCACCCCCCAGAGGCAGGGGCCCTTGACAATCAGCCCCAGCATTTT.